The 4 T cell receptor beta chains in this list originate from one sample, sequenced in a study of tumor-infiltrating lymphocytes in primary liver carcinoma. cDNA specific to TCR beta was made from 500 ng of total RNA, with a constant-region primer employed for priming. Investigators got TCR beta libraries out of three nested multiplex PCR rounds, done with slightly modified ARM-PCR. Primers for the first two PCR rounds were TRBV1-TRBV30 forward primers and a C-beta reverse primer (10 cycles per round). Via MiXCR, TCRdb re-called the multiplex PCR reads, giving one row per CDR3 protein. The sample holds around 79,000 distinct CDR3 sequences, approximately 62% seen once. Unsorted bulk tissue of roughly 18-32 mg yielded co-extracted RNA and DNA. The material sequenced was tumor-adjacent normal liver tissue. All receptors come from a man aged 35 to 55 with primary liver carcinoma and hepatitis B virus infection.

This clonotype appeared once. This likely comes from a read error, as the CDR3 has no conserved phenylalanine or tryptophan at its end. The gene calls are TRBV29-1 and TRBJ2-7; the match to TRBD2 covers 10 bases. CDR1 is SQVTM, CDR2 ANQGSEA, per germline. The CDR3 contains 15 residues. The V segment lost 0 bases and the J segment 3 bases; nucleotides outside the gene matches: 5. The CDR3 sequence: CSVEDATSGHYEQYL. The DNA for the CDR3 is TGCAGCGTTGAAGATGCGACTAGCGGGCACTACGAGCAGTACTTA.

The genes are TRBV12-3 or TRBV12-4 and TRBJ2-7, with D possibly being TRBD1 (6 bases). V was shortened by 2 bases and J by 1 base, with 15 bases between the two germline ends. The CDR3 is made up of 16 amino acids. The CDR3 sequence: CASSLWGRGRSYEQYF. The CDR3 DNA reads TGTGCCAGCAGTTTATGGGGGCGAGGAAGATCCTACGAGCAGTACTTC.

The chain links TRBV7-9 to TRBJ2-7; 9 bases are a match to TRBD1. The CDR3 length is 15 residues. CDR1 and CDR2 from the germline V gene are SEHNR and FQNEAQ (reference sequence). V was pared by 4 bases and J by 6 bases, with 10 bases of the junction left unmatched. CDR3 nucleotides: TGTGCCAGCAGCTATACGGGACAGGGATTATCCGAGCAGTACTTC. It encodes CASSYTGQGLSEQYF.

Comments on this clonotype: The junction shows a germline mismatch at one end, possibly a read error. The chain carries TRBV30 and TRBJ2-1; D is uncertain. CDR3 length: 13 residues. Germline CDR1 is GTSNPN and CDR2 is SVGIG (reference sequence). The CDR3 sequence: CAWIPATYNEPFF. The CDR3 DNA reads TGTGCCTGGATTCCAGCGACTTACAATGAGCCGTTCTTC.